The 31 T cell receptor beta chains below come from one sample, sequenced in a study of blood T cell repertoires in COVID-19. Some clones are missing from TCRdb's copy, which holds only in-frame ones; the method was immunoSEQ multiplex PCR. The data hold about 260,000 clones, with 80% to 90% observed a single time. The material sequenced was PBMCs or T cells enriched from blood (not recorded which). These receptors were obtained from a young woman who had recovered from COVID-19.

This chain connects TRBV6-5 to TRBJ1-2, with 8 bases lining up with TRBD1. Germline V gives CDR1 MNHEY, CDR2 SVGAGI. The CDR3 runs to 13 residues. V trimming: 6 bases; J trimming: 6 bases; junction bases outside the gene matches: 6. CDR3 DNA sequence: TGTGCCAGCAGCCAGGGGGCCGGGGATGGCTACACCTTC. It specifies CASSQGAGDGYTF.

This chain uses TRBV28 with TRBJ2-1; weak D call: TRBD2 (5 bases). The CDR3 is 15 residues long. CDR1 and CDR2 from the germline V gene are MDHEN and SYDVKM. Trimming cost V 5 bases and J 10 bases, with 21 bases left between them. The CDR3 DNA is TGTGCCAGCAGTCCCTATATCGGGGTAGGACGGGAGCAGTTCTTC. This gives the protein CASSPYIGVGREQFF. Full variable domain (missing parts from reference TRBV28 and TRBJ2-1): DVKVTQSSRYLVKRTGEKVFLECVQDMDHENMFWYRQDPGLGLRLIYFSYDVKMKEKGDIPEGYSVSREKKERFSLILESASTNQTSMYLCASSPYIGVGREQFFGPGTRLTVL.

The count of this clone is one. This rearrangement joins TRBV7-3 to TRBJ2-3; D unresolved. The CDR3 is made up of 14 amino acids. Between the trimmed V and J ends, which lost 0 bases and 2 bases, there was a span of 6 bases. CDR1 SGHTA and CDR2 FQGTGA come from the germline V gene. The CDR3 DNA reads TGTGCCAGCAGCTTAACGAGGCTCACAGATACGCAGTATTTT. Protein: CASSLTRLTDTQYF.

The genes are TRBV9 and TRBJ2-1, with 13 nucleotides matching TRBD2. J lost 6 bases, V lost 4 bases, and 7 bases had no gene match. The CDR3 is 16 residues long. Germline V lookup: CDR1 SGDLS, CDR2 YYNGEE. CDR3 bases: TGTGCCAGCAGCACCAGACTAGCGGGGGGCCTCAATGAGCAGTTCTTC. The encoded protein is CASSTRLAGGLNEQFF.

This clone was seen only once. This sequence joins TRBV13 and TRBJ1-2; D unclear. Germline CDR1 is PRHDT and CDR2 is FYEKMQ (reference sequence). V gave up 5 bases and J gave up 6 bases, with 10 bases separating them. The CDR3 length is 12 residues. DNA for the CDR3: TGTGCCAGCAGCCCCACGGGAAATGGCTACACCTTC. It codes for CASSPTGNGYTF.

The gene calls are TRBV6-5 and TRBJ1-1; D is possibly TRBD1 (6 bases). The germline CDR1 and CDR2 sequences are MNHEY and SVGAGI. V dropped 11 bases and J dropped 1 base, with 17 bases sitting between them. This CDR3 spans 14 amino acids. CDR3 region: CASRRYRENTEAFF. CDR3 coding DNA: TGTGCCTCCAGGAGGTACAGGGAGAACACTGAAGCTTTCTTT.

The V call is TRBV11-2, the J call TRBJ1-2, with TRBD1 identical over 8 bases. The CDR3 consists of 15 residues. The germline CDR1 and CDR2 sequences are SGHAT and FQNNGV. Trimming at V came to 4 bases and at J to 4 bases, leaving 8 bases not matched to a gene. CDR3 bases: TGTGCCAGCAGCTCCTGGACAGGGCTAAGCTATGGCTACACCTTC. Translating gives CASSSWTGLSYGYTF.

This chain links TRBV4-1 with TRBJ2-3; 14 positions agree with TRBD2. Germline V lookup: CDR1 MGHRA, CDR2 YSYEKL. With 4 bases clipped from V and 8 bases from J, the junction kept 8 bases outside the gene matches. The CDR3 runs to 16 residues. CDR3 nucleotide sequence: TGCGCCAGCAGCCTCATGACTAGCGGGGGGGCCGGTACGCAGTATTTT. It specifies CASSLMTSGGAGTQYF.

CDR3 residues: CASSPPLRGGGQWNYGYTF. CDR3 in DNA: TGTGCCAGCTCACCACCACTCCGAGGGGGGGGGCAATGGAACTATGGCTACACCTTC. V gene TRBV18 combines with J gene TRBJ1-2; D is possibly TRBD1 (6 bases). This CDR3 spans 19 amino acids. Trimming stripped 0 bases from V and 2 bases from J, with 22 bases between. Germline V gene sequence: CDR1 KGHSH, CDR2 LQKENI.

The genes are TRBV5-5 and TRBJ2-5; possibly TRBD1 for D (5 bases). This CDR3 contains 14 residues. Trimming took 0 bases from V and 5 from J, leaving 11 bases between them. Germline loops: CDR1 SGHKS, CDR2 YYEKEE (reference sequence). The CDR3 DNA sequence: TGTGCCAGCAGCTTGGGCGTGGGGCGCGAGACCCAGTACTTC. Translating it yields CASSLGVGRETQYF.

This chain joins TRBV28 and TRBJ1-1; 10 bases match TRBD1. The CDR3 has 15 residues. The trim removed 7 bases at V and 4 bases at J, leaving 9 bases unmatched. Germline V CDR1 and CDR2: MDHEN, SYDVKM. The CDR3 region is CASKGVGTGVTEAFF. CDR3 DNA sequence: TGTGCCAGCAAGGGAGTAGGGACAGGGGTCACTGAAGCTTTCTTT.

As regards this clone: Here the CDR3 omits its conserved ending phenylalanine or tryptophan, so a read error is the likely source. The limits of the CDR3 on the DNA are not certain, so only TCRdb's listed CDR3 is given. This chain links TRBV28 with TRBJ2-7; TRBD1, the table's D call, was not compared with the DNA. The CDR3 comprises 11 residues, both ends counted. From germline, CDR1 is MDHEN and CDR2 SYDVKM. The CDR3 protein is CASSGTGGPVL.

The rearrangement links TRBV4-1 to TRBJ1-2; a possible D gene is TRBD1 (6 bases). The germline V and J ends were trimmed by 1 base and 8 bases, with 20 bases remaining between them. The CDR3 consists of 16 residues. CDR1 MGHRA and CDR2 YSYEKL come from the germline V gene. The CDR3 DNA sequence: TGCGCCAGCAGCCAAGGTGGGGGAGGGGGTCGTGTCGGCTACACCTTC. Encoded protein: CASSQGGGGGRVGYTF.

The rearrangement links TRBV10-3 to TRBJ2-2, with TRBD1 identical over 8 bases. The CDR3 is 14 amino acids. CDR1 and CDR2 (germline): ENHRY, SYGVKD. The J segment lost 1 base and the V segment lost 10 bases, leaving 5 bases of the junction unmatched. CDR3 coding DNA: TGTGCCAACAGGGGGGCCTTGAACACCGGGGAGCTGTTTTTT. Its translation: CANRGALNTGELFF.

The rearrangement joins TRBV5-6 to TRBJ2-7; no clear D gene. V lost 4 bases, J lost 4 bases, and 9 bases lay in between. Per germline, CDR1 SGHDT and CDR2 YYEEEE. CDR3 length: 12 residues. CDR3 loop: CASSLDGYEQYF. The CDR3 DNA is TGTGCCAGCAGCCTGGACGGTTACGAGCAGTACTTC.

This clone has a handful of counts. This chain links TRBV4-1 with TRBJ2-2; TRBD2 matches at 7 bases. The junction had 3 bases not matched to a gene; V was cut back by 2 bases and J by 0 bases. CDR1 and CDR2 from the germline V gene are MGHRA and YSYEKL. The CDR3 totals 16 residues. CDR3 in DNA: TGCGCCAGCAGCCAACTCGGGACTACGAACACCGGGGAGCTGTTTTTT. Its translation: CASSQLGTTNTGELFF.

CDR3 nucleotide sequence: TGTGCCAGCAGCTTGGAACAGGGCTGGACTGAAGCTTTCTTT. This gives the protein CASSLEQGWTEAFF. V and J are TRBV5-4 and TRBJ1-1; a weak D match, TRBD1 (6 bases). Germline CDR1 is SGHNT and CDR2 is YYREEE (reference sequence). V was pared by 0 bases and J by 5 bases, with 11 bases between. The CDR3 totals 14 residues.

The CDR3 region is CASSESPQSEETQYF. In nucleotides, the CDR3 is TGTGCCAGCAGTGAATCCCCGCAGTCTGAAGAGACCCAGTACTTC. The chain carries TRBV6-1 and TRBJ2-5; no reliable D call. CDR1 MNHNS and CDR2 SASEGT come from the germline V gene. CDR3 size: 15 residues. The germline V and J ends were trimmed by 2 bases and 3 bases, with 13 bases remaining between them.

The genes are TRBV7-3 and TRBJ1-5; maybe TRBD1 (5 bases). The CDR3 runs 13 residues. Per the germline V gene, CDR1 is SGHTA and CDR2 is FQGTGA. The germline V and J ends were trimmed by 1 base and 7 bases, with 8 bases remaining between them. CDR3 region: CASSLRQGQPQHF. For the CDR3, the DNA is TGTGCCAGCAGCTTAAGGCAGGGCCAGCCCCAGCATTTT.

The gene calls are TRBV12-3 or TRBV12-4 and TRBJ2-1, with unresolved D. The CDR3 length is 13 residues. The ends were cut back, 3 bases at V and 4 bases at J, with 7 bases in the middle. DNA for the CDR3: TGTGCCAGCAGTTTTGAGGTTTACAATGAGCAGTTCTTC. The encoded protein is CASSFEVYNEQFF.

The gene calls are TRBV19 and TRBJ2-1; a weak D match, TRBD2 (6 bases). The CDR3 has 14 residues. CDR1 is LNHDA and CDR2 is SQIVND in the germline V gene (reference sequence). Trimming shortened V by 3 bases and J by 3 bases, and 9 bases separated the two germline ends. The chain's CDR3 is CASSMEGLYNEQFF. The CDR3 DNA sequence: TGTGCCAGTAGTATGGAGGGACTCTACAATGAGCAGTTCTTC.

The chain combines TRBV2 with TRBJ1-1; D is uncertain. CDR3 size: 15 residues. Germline CDR1 is SNHLY and CDR2 is FYNNEI. Trimming removed 7 bases from V and 4 bases from J, with 19 bases in between. CDR3 protein: CASTLKVPAGTEAFF. DNA of the CDR3: TGTGCCAGCACCTTGAAGGTTCCCGCGGGCACTGAAGCTTTCTTT. Full variable domain (rest looked up from reference TRBV2 and TRBJ1-1): EPEVTQTPSHQVTQMGQEVILRCVPISNHLYFYWYRQILGQKVEFLVSFYNNEISEKSEIFDDQFSVERPDGSNFTLKIRSTKLEDSAMYFCASTLKVPAGTEAFFGQGTRLTVV.

The chain combines TRBV27 with TRBJ2-3; TRBD2 is a possible D gene (5 bases). Per the germline V gene, CDR1 is MNHEY and CDR2 is SMNVEV (reference sequence). Deletions cut 2 bases from V and 5 bases from J, with 5 bases between. The CDR3 sequence is 12 residues long. Written as DNA, the CDR3 is TGTGCCAGCAGTTTAGGAGGAGATACGCAGTATTTT. Its protein product is CASSLGGDTQYF.

J is TRBJ1-3 and V is TRBV19, with 7 nucleotides matching TRBD1. In germline, CDR1 is LNHDA, CDR2 SQIVND (reference sequence). The CDR3 is 19 residues long. The J segment lost 2 bases and the V segment lost 4 bases, leaving 17 bases of the junction unmatched. CDR3 sequence reads: CASSTWGDSSFLTGNTIYF. In DNA, the CDR3 is TGTGCCAGTAGTACCTGGGGGGACAGCTCTTTTTTAACTGGAAACACCATATATTTT.

V gene TRBV7-3 combines with J gene TRBJ2-1; a weak D match, TRBD1 (5 bases). The germline gives CDR1 SGHTA, CDR2 FQGTGA. The CDR3 has 15 residues. Trimming stripped 5 bases from V and 0 bases from J, with 11 bases between. The CDR3 region is CASSPTQGSYNEQFF. The CDR3 DNA reads TGTGCCAGCAGCCCGACTCAGGGCTCCTACAATGAGCAGTTCTTC.

The rearrangement uses TRBV18 and TRBJ1-2; 10 bases align to TRBD1. Germline V CDR1 and CDR2: KGHSH, LQKENI. The V gene end was trimmed by 2 bases and the J gene end by 0 bases; junction bases not matched to a gene: 6. There are 17 residues in the CDR3. The CDR3 loop is CASSPRGQGFSNYGYTF. Here the CDR3 DNA reads TGTGCCAGCTCACCAAGGGGACAGGGGTTTTCTAACTATGGCTACACCTTC.

The genes are TRBV4-1 and TRBJ2-1; TRBD2 is a possible D gene (6 bases). Germline CDR1 is MGHRA and CDR2 is YSYEKL. The CDR3 covers 14 residues. The V gene lost 6 bases and the J gene lost 7 bases, with 16 bases spanning the gap. The CDR3 nucleotides are TGCGCCAGCAGGTTCTCATTAGGAGGGAATGAGCAGTTCTTC. It specifies CASRFSLGGNEQFF.

This chain links TRBV5-1 with TRBJ2-1; 7 nucleotides align to TRBD1. This CDR3 comprises 13 residues. From germline, CDR1 is SGHRS and CDR2 YFSETQ. V lost 4 bases and J lost 8; bases outside the gene matches: 6. The CDR3 nucleotides are TGCGCCAGCAGCCCGACAGGGTCCCATGAGCAGTTCTTC. Translated, it gives CASSPTGSHEQFF.

This rearrangement joins TRBV9 to TRBJ2-1, with 9 bases lining up with TRBD2. This CDR3 comprises 11 residues. J gave up 14 bases and V 5 bases, and 5 bases lay outside the gene matches. CDR1 and CDR2 from the germline V gene are SGDLS and YYNGEE. The CDR3, as DNA: TGTGCCAGCAGGTCAGTAGCGGGGGAGTTCTTC. Protein sequence: CASRSVAGEFF.

V is TRBV7-8 and J is TRBJ1-2, with TRBD1 identical over 7 bases. CDR1 is SGHVS, CDR2 FQNEAQ, per germline. The V gene end was trimmed by 5 bases and the J gene end by 4 bases; junction bases not matched to a gene: 7. The CDR3 spans 14 residues. CDR3 residues: CASSNDRVAYGYTF. The CDR3 nucleotides are TGTGCCAGCAGCAACGACAGGGTAGCCTATGGCTACACCTTC.

The genes are TRBV5-1 and TRBJ2-7; unclear D gene. V was trimmed by 6 bases and J by 4 bases, leaving 23 bases between them. The CDR3 is made up of 16 amino acids. Germline lookup yields CDR1 SGHRS and CDR2 YFSETQ. In DNA, the CDR3 is TGCGCCAGCAACGCGGCCCCTTCAGTGAAGTCTTACGAGCAGTACTTC. Amino acid sequence: CASNAAPSVKSYEQYF.